This T cell receptor (beta chain) was obtained from a study of blood T cell repertoires in COVID-19. About the study: Collection of acute and convalescent COVID-19 samples took place in the United States, Italy and Spain.

Germline-derived CDR1 and CDR2 are SGHRS and YFSETQ. Unmatched junction bases numbered 9, after V lost 0 bases and J lost 4 bases. The length of the CDR3 is 17 residues. Original methodology: How many nucleated cells were present was estimated from reference gene primer amplification. The assay was immunoSEQ multiplex PCR, and TCRdb's table has in-frame clones only and misses some. Clone size and the V and J calls come from that table; the DNA yielded D and trimming. The table includes some 200,000 clones, more than 65% detected once. V gene TRBV5-1 combines with J gene TRBJ1-3; the match to TRBD1 covers 8 bases. This TCR was recovered from a woman aged 55 to 70 with acute or convalescent COVID-19. The sample comprised peripheral blood. CDR3 in DNA: TGCGCCAGCAGCTTGGAAACAGGGGGGGTCGGAGGAAACACCATATATTTT. Encoded protein: CASSLETGGVGGNTIYF.